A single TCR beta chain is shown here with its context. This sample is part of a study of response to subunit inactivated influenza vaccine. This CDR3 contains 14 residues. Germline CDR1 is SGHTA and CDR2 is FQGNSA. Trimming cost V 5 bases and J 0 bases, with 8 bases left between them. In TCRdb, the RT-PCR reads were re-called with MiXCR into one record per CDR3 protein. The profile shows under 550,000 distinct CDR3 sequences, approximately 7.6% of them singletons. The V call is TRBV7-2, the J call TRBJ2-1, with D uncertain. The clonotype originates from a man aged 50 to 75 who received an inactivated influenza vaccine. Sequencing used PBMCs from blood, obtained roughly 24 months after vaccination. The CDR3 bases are TGTGCCAGCAGCCCATATTACTCCTACAATGAGCAGTTCTTC. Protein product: CASSPYYSYNEQFF.